These 2 T cell receptor beta chains share one sample of origin, sequenced in a study of T cells in Graves' hyperthyroidism and ophthalmopathy. What was amplified from RNA transcripts were TCR beta CDR3 regions. The HTBI primer set drove a first-round RT-PCR of the TCR CDR3. One entry per CDR3 protein results from TCRdb running MiXCR on the multiplex PCR reads. This table holds 550,000 to 850,000 distinct CDR3 sequences, around 19% found once. Sequencing input: blood. These receptors originate from a woman aged 50 to 60 with Graves' hyperthyroidism that later progressed to Graves' ophthalmopathy.

This clonotype was recorded many times. The chain recombines TRBV29-1 with TRBJ1-1; no clear D. Trimming removed 3 bases from V and 5 bases from J, with 13 bases in between. The CDR3 has 13 residues. CDR1 and CDR2 from the germline V gene are SQVTM and ANQGSEA. In DNA, the CDR3 is TGCAGCGTTGAGCCGGGTTTCGAAACTGAAGCTTTCTTT. Residues: CSVEPGFETEAFF.

The table lists this clonotype with a few counts. The genes are TRBV13 and TRBJ1-4; D is unresolved. The V and J ends lost 4 bases and 7 bases respectively, with 10 bases between them. The CDR3 consists of 13 residues. CDR1 is PRHDT, CDR2 FYEKMQ, per germline (reference sequence). The CDR3 sequence: CASSSGGGEKLFF. The CDR3 region has the DNA TGTGCCAGCAGCTCAGGCGGTGGTGAAAAACTGTTTTTT.